Listed below are T cell receptor beta chains from one sample, sequenced in a study of OX40 agonist ivuxolimab in advanced cancers. Using immunoSEQ multiplex PCR, the repertoire was profiled, and TCRdb retains in-frame clones only, with some absent. The table records more than 65,000 clones, around four fifths of them present only once. Sample: CD4+ or CD8+ T cells sorted from blood, taken in a trial of the OX40 agonist ivuxolimab. Receptor source: an adult with an advanced solid tumor such as melanoma, head and neck, liver or kidney cancer. CDR3s include the opening cysteine and the closing phenylalanine or tryptophan. A D gene is named only where the DNA matches it firmly. Clone size, where shown, is once, few, many, or a class for clones that have expanded.

V gene: TRBV19; clone size: .; D gene: TRBD2; J gene: TRBJ2-3; CDR3 protein: CASSRTSGSLDTQYF; CDR3 DNA: TGTGCCAGTAGTAGGACTAGCGGGAGTTTAGATACGCAGTATTTT
V gene: TRBV30; clone size: once; D gene: .; J gene: TRBJ2-5; CDR3 protein: CAWSGRGGVETQYF; CDR3 DNA: TGTGCCTGGAGTGGCAGGGGCGGGGTTGAGACCCAGTACTTC
V gene: TRBV9; clone size: few; D gene: .; J gene: TRBJ1-6; CDR3 protein: CASSVQAFNSPLHF; CDR3 DNA: TGTGCCAGCAGCGTACAGGCTTTTAATTCACCCCTCCACTTT
V gene: TRBV11-2; clone size: .; D gene: .; J gene: TRBJ2-1; CDR3 protein: CASSLRGYNEQFF; CDR3 DNA: TGTGCCAGCAGCTTAAGGGGGTACAATGAGCAGTTCTTC
V gene: TRBV30; clone size: .; D gene: TRBD2; J gene: TRBJ2-7; CDR3 protein: CAWSVASGWEQYF; CDR3 DNA: TGTGCCTGGAGTGTAGCTAGCGGGTGGGAGCAGTACTTC
V gene: TRBV28; clone size: .; D gene: TRBD2; J gene: TRBJ2-7; CDR3 protein: CASSTRIGTRASEQYF; CDR3 DNA: TGTGCCAGCAGTACCCGAATCGGGACTAGGGCCTCCGAGCAGTACTTC
V gene: TRBV18; clone size: .; D gene: TRBD1; J gene: TRBJ1-4; CDR3 protein: CASSPNRGQGGEKLFF; CDR3 DNA: TGTGCCAGCTCACCAAACCGAGGACAGGGTGGTGAAAAACTGTTTTTT
V gene: TRBV6-5; clone size: .; D gene: .; J gene: TRBJ1-2; CDR3 protein: CASRRGHGYTF; CDR3 DNA: TGTGCCAGCAGACGGGGGCACGGCTACACCTTC
V gene: TRBV28; clone size: .; D gene: .; J gene: TRBJ1-1; CDR3 protein: CASSRQANTEAFF; CDR3 DNA: TGTGCCAGCAGTCGACAGGCGAACACTGAAGCTTTCTTT
V gene: TRBV7-9; clone size: .; D gene: TRBD1; J gene: TRBJ1-1; CDR3 protein: CASSLERTGNTEAFF; CDR3 DNA: TGTGCCAGCAGCTTAGAGCGGACAGGGAACACTGAAGCTTTCTTT
V gene: TRBV27; clone size: .; D gene: TRBD1; J gene: TRBJ2-6; CDR3 protein: CASSARDRNFSGANVLTF; CDR3 DNA: TGTGCCAGCAGTGCTCGGGACAGAAACTTTTCTGGGGCCAACGTCCTGACTTTC
V gene: TRBV5-6; clone size: once; D gene: .; J gene: TRBJ2-5; CDR3 protein: CASSLVEWTARRETQYF; CDR3 DNA: TGTGCCAGCAGCTTGGTCGAGTGGACAGCGCGCAGGGAGACCCAGTACTTC
V gene: TRBV5-1; clone size: .; D gene: TRBD1; J gene: TRBJ1-4; CDR3 protein: CASSSGQGNEKLFF; CDR3 DNA: TGCGCCAGCAGCTCGGGACAGGGCAATGAAAAACTGTTTTTT
V gene: TRBV30; clone size: .; D gene: .; J gene: TRBJ1-3; CDR3 protein: CAWRGSGNTIYF; CDR3 DNA: TGTGCCTGGCGGGGCTCTGGAAACACCATATATTTT
V gene: TRBV29-1; clone size: .; D gene: .; J gene: TRBJ2-7; CDR3 protein: CSVAQGSHEQYF; CDR3 DNA: TGCAGCGTCGCCCAGGGTTCCCACGAGCAGTACTTC
V gene: TRBV28; clone size: once; D gene: .; J gene: TRBJ2-7; CDR3 protein: CASKTGRYEQYF; CDR3 DNA: TGTGCCAGCAAAACGGGGAGATACGAGCAGTACTTC
V gene: TRBV27; clone size: .; D gene: .; J gene: TRBJ2-2; CDR3 protein: CASSLELGGELFF; CDR3 DNA: TGTGCCAGCAGTTTGGAATTGGGCGGGGAGCTGTTTTTT
V gene: TRBV27; clone size: .; D gene: .; J gene: TRBJ2-2; CDR3 protein: CASSGRRNTGELFF; CDR3 DNA: TGTGCCAGCAGTGGACGAAGAAACACCGGGGAGCTGTTTTTT
V gene: TRBV15; clone size: once; D gene: .; J gene: TRBJ1-3; CDR3 protein: CATSRERFSSGNTIYF; CDR3 DNA: TGTGCCACCAGCAGAGAACGCTTTAGCTCTGGAAACACCATATATTTT
V gene: TRBV19; clone size: .; D gene: .; J gene: TRBJ1-3; CDR3 protein: CASSIVTGTRNTIYF; CDR3 DNA: TGTGCCAGTAGTATAGTTACAGGGACGCGCAACACCATATATTTT
V gene: TRBV7-9; clone size: .; D gene: .; J gene: TRBJ2-2; CDR3 protein: CASSGGFGSTGELFF; CDR3 DNA: TGTGCCAGCAGCGGGGGGTTTGGCAGCACCGGGGAGCTGTTTTTT
V gene: TRBV7-9; clone size: .; D gene: TRBD1; J gene: TRBJ1-4; CDR3 protein: CASSPGQGEGEKLFF; CDR3 DNA: TGTGCCAGCAGCCCGGGACAGGGGGAAGGTGAAAAACTGTTTTTT
V gene: TRBV6-5; clone size: .; D gene: .; J gene: TRBJ1-1; CDR3 protein: CASSRDRDTEAFF; CDR3 DNA: TGTGCCAGCAGTCGAGATAGGGACACTGAAGCTTTCTTT
V gene: TRBV19; clone size: once; D gene: .; J gene: TRBJ1-5; CDR3 protein: CASSIDRARNQPQHF; CDR3 DNA: TGTGCCAGTAGTATAGATCGGGCGAGGAATCAGCCCCAGCATTTT
V gene: TRBV2; clone size: few; D gene: .; J gene: TRBJ2-4; CDR3 protein: CASSGWDVAKNIQYF; CDR3 DNA: TGTGCCAGCAGTGGTTGGGATGTCGCCAAAAACATTCAGTACTTC
V gene: TRBV7-6; clone size: .; D gene: .; J gene: TRBJ1-4; CDR3 protein: CASSLRANTATNEKLFF; CDR3 DNA: TGTGCCAGCAGCCTAAGGGCCAACACTGCAACTAATGAAAAACTGTTTTTT
V gene: TRBV25-1; clone size: .; D gene: .; J gene: TRBJ1-2; CDR3 protein: CASSEKGYRYGYTF; CDR3 DNA: TGTGCCAGCAGTGAGAAGGGTTATCGGTATGGCTACACCTTC
V gene: TRBV2; clone size: .; D gene: TRBD1; J gene: TRBJ2-2; CDR3 protein: CASRGTGSTGELFF; CDR3 DNA: TGTGCCAGCAGGGGGACAGGAAGTACCGGGGAGCTGTTTTTT
V gene: TRBV19; clone size: .; D gene: .; J gene: TRBJ2-2; CDR3 protein: CASSREQIYDTGELFF; CDR3 DNA: TGTGCCAGTAGCAGGGAACAGATTTACGACACCGGGGAGCTGTTTTTT
V gene: TRBV19; clone size: .; D gene: .; J gene: TRBJ2-7; CDR3 protein: CASSKGEPRANSSYEQYF; CDR3 DNA: TGTGCCAGTAGTAAGGGAGAGCCACGAGCCAATTCCTCCTACGAGCAGTACTTC
V gene: TRBV10-3; clone size: .; D gene: TRBD2; J gene: TRBJ2-2; CDR3 protein: CAIGASGGHSGELFF; CDR3 DNA: TGTGCCATCGGGGCTAGCGGGGGGCACTCCGGGGAGCTGTTTTTT
V gene: TRBV6-1; clone size: .; D gene: .; J gene: TRBJ2-2; CDR3 protein: CASRQGTGELFF; CDR3 DNA: TGTGCCAGCAGGCAGGGGACCGGGGAGCTGTTTTTT
V gene: TRBV11-2; clone size: .; D gene: TRBD2; J gene: TRBJ2-3; CDR3 protein: CASSLSGASTDTQYF; CDR3 DNA: TGTGCCAGCAGCCTTAGCGGGGCGAGCACAGATACGCAGTATTTT
V gene: TRBV5-4; clone size: .; D gene: .; J gene: TRBJ2-7; CDR3 protein: CASSFGDAYEQYF; CDR3 DNA: TGTGCCAGCAGCTTCGGCGACGCCTACGAGCAGTACTTC
V gene: TRBV27; clone size: .; D gene: .; J gene: TRBJ2-1; CDR3 protein: CASTAGNYNEQFF; CDR3 DNA: TGTGCCAGCACGGCGGGGAACTACAATGAGCAGTTCTTC
V gene: TRBV5-4; clone size: .; D gene: .; J gene: TRBJ1-2; CDR3 protein: CASSSRGGVADYGYTF; CDR3 DNA: TGTGCCAGCAGCTCGAGGGGCGGGGTAGCGGATTATGGCTACACCTTC
V gene: TRBV29-1; clone size: .; D gene: .; J gene: TRBJ2-7; CDR3 protein: CSVGIREVSTYEQYF; CDR3 DNA: TGCAGCGTCGGGATTAGGGAGGTTTCTACCTACGAGCAGTACTTC
V gene: TRBV7-8; clone size: .; D gene: TRBD2; J gene: TRBJ2-1; CDR3 protein: CASSPGVPREGGYNEQFF; CDR3 DNA: TGTGCCAGCAGCCCCGGGGTTCCCCGGGAGGGAGGGTACAATGAGCAGTTCTTC
V gene: TRBV7-8; clone size: .; D gene: TRBD2; J gene: TRBJ2-7; CDR3 protein: CASSLVSGMNEQYF; CDR3 DNA: TGTGCCAGCAGCTTAGTTAGCGGGATGAACGAGCAGTACTTC
V gene: TRBV7-2; clone size: .; D gene: TRBD1; J gene: TRBJ1-2; CDR3 protein: CASSLDRGPYGYTF; CDR3 DNA: TGTGCCAGCAGCTTAGACAGGGGCCCATATGGCTACACCTTC
V gene: TRBV19; clone size: .; D gene: TRBD1; J gene: TRBJ1-2; CDR3 protein: CASSSSRGPGYGYTF; CDR3 DNA: TGTGCCAGTAGTTCAAGCAGGGGGCCGGGCTATGGCTACACCTTC
V gene: TRBV19; clone size: few; D gene: TRBD1; J gene: TRBJ2-1; CDR3 protein: CASSRRGPYNEQFF; CDR3 DNA: TGTGCCAGTAGTAGAAGGGGGCCTTACAATGAGCAGTTCTTC
V gene: TRBV6-6; clone size: .; D gene: TRBD1; J gene: TRBJ2-1; CDR3 protein: CASRRDSSYNEQFF; CDR3 DNA: TGTGCCAGCAGACGGGACAGCTCCTACAATGAGCAGTTCTTC
V gene: TRBV7-2; clone size: .; D gene: .; J gene: TRBJ2-5; CDR3 protein: CASSVQRRRAVYF; CDR3 DNA: TGTGCCAGCAGCGTTCAGCGGCGGAGGGCCGTGTACTTC